These T cell receptor beta chains were read from a single sample in a study of metastatic and nonmetastatic thyroid tumors. With MiXCR, TCRdb reprocessed the PCR reads. The data hold tens of thousands of clones, with more than 25% observed a single time. The sequenced sample was blood. These receptors originate from a female donor with papillary thyroid cancer or a benign thyroid nodule (not recorded which). Some clones in this sample may be carry-over from other donors' samples. Both conserved end residues are part of each CDR3. D genes are given only for firm matches. Where a row states a size, it is once, few, many or the class of an expanded clone; other rows omit it.

NA	TRBV10-3	NA	TRBJ2-1	12	CAIRSLGNEQFF	TGTGCCATCAGGTCGTTGGGCAATGAGCAGTTCTTC
NA	TRBV11-1	few	TRBJ1-1	17	CASSLTSGGVRYAEAFF	TGTGCCAGCAGCCTAACGTCGGGGGGGGTTCGGTACGCTGAAGCTTTCTTT
TRBD1	TRBV7-9	many	TRBJ1-2	14	CASSSGQGISGYTF	TGTGCCAGCAGCTCAGGACAGGGCATATCTGGCTACACCTTC
TRBD2	TRBV30	once	TRBJ2-7	14	CACTTSVWGHEQYF	TGTGCCTGCACGACTAGCGTTTGGGGCCACGAGCAGTACTTC
TRBD1	TRBV2	few	TRBJ1-6	16	CASRGRRQGTGSPLHF	TGTGCCAGCAGGGGGAGGAGACAGGGTACAGGCTCACCCCTCCACTTT
NA	TRBV6-2/TRBV6-3	NA	TRBJ2-2	15	CASSRGQTNTGELFF	TGTGCCAGCAGCCGCGGACAGACGAACACCGGGGAGCTGTTTTTT
TRBD2	TRBV20-1	NA	TRBJ2-7	16	CSARDLGLAGGYEQYF	TGCAGTGCTAGAGATTTGGGACTAGCGGGTGGGTACGAGCAGTACTTC
NA	TRBV24-1	many	TRBJ2-3	15	CATSDSVLRSDTQYF	TGTGCCACCAGTGATTCCGTTTTGAGATCAGATACGCAGTATTTT
NA	TRBV10-3	medium-sized	TRBJ1-1	15	CAISESPDMNTEAFF	TGTGCCATCAGTGAGTCGCCGGACATGAACACTGAAGCTTTCTTT
TRBD1	TRBV6-2/TRBV6-3	many	TRBJ1-2	14	CASSSWDRIYGYTF	TGTGCCAGCAGTTCCTGGGACAGGATCTATGGCTACACCTTC
NA	TRBV9	NA	TRBJ2-6	18	CASSVDGQPSSGANVLTF	TGTGCCAGCAGTGTAGACGGACAGCCATCCTCTGGGGCCAACGTCCTGACTTTC
TRBD2	TRBV2	few	TRBJ2-1	14	CASRGLADYNEQFF	TGTGCCAGCAGAGGACTAGCTGACTACAATGAGCAGTTCTTC
TRBD2	TRBV5-1	NA	TRBJ2-1	18	CASRSGTSVGTSDNEQFF	TGCGCCAGCAGATCCGGGACTAGCGTAGGCACGAGCGACAATGAGCAGTTCTTC
NA	TRBV30	NA	TRBJ2-2	14	CAWTTGTQTGELFF	TGTGCCTGGACCACCGGGACTCAGACCGGGGAGCTGTTTTTT
NA	TRBV12-3/TRBV12-4	few	TRBJ2-7	19	CASSLESAIRDGRPYEQYF	TGTGCCAGCAGTTTAGAGAGTGCGATCCGGGACGGAAGACCCTACGAGCAGTACTTC
NA	TRBV6-1	few	TRBJ1-1	13	CASNGTPNTEAFF	TGTGCCAGCAATGGCACCCCGAACACTGAAGCTTTCTTT
TRBD1	TRBV6-4	NA	TRBJ1-2	15	CASSEQGVGGYGYTF	TGTGCCAGCAGTGAACAGGGGGTAGGGGGCTATGGCTACACCTTC
NA	TRBV9	few	TRBJ2-2	14	CASSVARATGELFF	TGTGCCAGCAGCGTAGCTCGAGCCACCGGGGAGCTGTTTTTC
TRBD1	TRBV6-1	few	TRBJ2-1	15	CASRPGTGANNEQFF	TGTGCCAGCAGACCCGGGACAGGGGCGAACAATGAGCAGTTCTTC
TRBD1	TRBV28	NA	TRBJ2-2	14	CASRGLSNTGELFF	TGTGCCAGTAGGGGGCTGTCGAACACCGGGGAGCTGTTTTTT
NA	TRBV19	NA	TRBJ2-3	14	CASSREGEVDTQYF	TGTGCCAGTAGCCGTGAGGGTGAGGTAGATACGCAGTATTTT
TRBD2	TRBV4-1	few	TRBJ2-1	16	CASSRRRAGDRNEQFF	TGCGCCAGCAGCCGGCGCCGGGCGGGGGATAGGAATGAGCAGTTCTTC
NA	TRBV11-2	NA	TRBJ1-1	14	CASSLDILATEAFF	TGTGCCAGCAGCTTGGACATTTTGGCGACTGAAGCTTTCTTT
TRBD2	TRBV6-1	NA	TRBJ2-5	15	CASSNSGRARETQYF	TGTGCCAGCAGCAATAGCGGGAGGGCCAGGGAGACCCAGTACTTC
TRBD1	TRBV5-1	NA	TRBJ1-2	15	CASVPGQGSNYGYTF	TGCGCCAGCGTCCCGGGACAGGGTTCTAACTATGGCTACACCTTC
TRBD2	TRBV6-2/TRBV6-3	NA	TRBJ2-7	13	CASSYGEGDEQYF	TGTGCCAGCAGTTACGGGGAGGGAGACGAGCAGTACTTC
NA	TRBV6-1	few	TRBJ2-2	14	CASRAGLNTGELFF	TGTGCCAGCAGGGCGGGATTGAACACCGGGGAGCTGTTTTTT
NA	TRBV11-2	NA	TRBJ2-1	16	CASSLGGSGSYNEQFF	TGTGCCAGCAGCTTAGGGGGGAGTGGCTCCTACAATGAGCAGTTCTTC
TRBD2	TRBV19	NA	TRBJ2-3	12	CATKRDSNTQYF	TGTGCCACCAAGCGGGACTCGAATACGCAGTATTTT
NA	TRBV19	many	TRBJ1-5	16	CASSIDHFISNQPQHF	TGTGCCAGTAGTATAGATCACTTTATCAGCAATCAGCCCCAGCATTTT
NA	TRBV15	many	TRBJ2-1	14	CATSRGRGGNEQFF	TGTGCCACCAGCAGAGGCCGGGGTGGCAATGAGCAGTTCTTC
TRBD2	TRBV12-3/TRBV12-4	NA	TRBJ2-1	15	CASSRAAGGYNEQFF	TGTGCCAGCAGCCGTGCGGCGGGAGGTTACAATGAGCAGTTCTTC
NA	TRBV4-2	NA	TRBJ1-3	15	CASSQGAGAGNTIYF	TGTGCCAGCAGCCAAGGGGCAGGGGCTGGAAACACCATATATTTT